Sequencing of this T cell receptor beta chain was carried out in a study of identical twins. General observations from the study: Beta clonotypes that were abundant in cord blood contained fewer insertions, a pattern absent from memory repertoires.

A universal primer site arose from template switching, and cDNA bore unique molecular identifiers. TCRdb re-analysed the 5' RACE reads in MiXCR, keeping a single row per CDR3 protein. In the table there are roughly 200,000 distinct CDR3 sequences, 6% to 9% of which are singletons. This clonotype was recorded at least ten times. What it recognizes is unknown. CDR3 length: 13 amino acids. Between the trimmed V and J ends, which lost 5 bases and 1 base, there was a span of 11 bases. Germline lookup yields CDR1 SQVTM and CDR2 ANQGSEA. Another study also made use of these data, one on yellow fever vaccine responses in identical twins.

Sequencing was carried out using memory (CD45RO+) T cells sorted from blood. V and J are TRBV29-1 and TRBJ1-1; possibly TRBD1 for D (5 bases). The receptor comes from a woman aged 18 to 35 in good health. Written as DNA, the CDR3 is TGCAGCGTTCTCCGACAGCAGAACACTGAAGCTTTCTTT. Translation: CSVLRQQNTEAFF.